A selection of T cell receptor beta chains follows, all from one sample in a study of technical replicates of blood from a few donors. TCRdb's copy holds only in-frame clones and misses some; the assay was immunoSEQ multiplex PCR. Counted here are fewer than 85,000 clones, 94% occurring once; the ten biggest clones make up approximately 0.4%. The sequenced sample was T cells isolated from PBMCs. The receptors were sampled from a human donor in good health. CDR3s include the opening cysteine and the closing phenylalanine or tryptophan. Fields, in order: clone size, V gene, CDR3 length, D gene, J gene, CDR3 protein, CDR3 DNA. The D gene is left open where the match is weak. Clone size is stated in some rows and not others, as once, few, many or a class when expanded.

size: -
V: TRBV4-3
length: 17
D: TRBD1
J: TRBJ2-3
CDR3: CASSQVPPGQGPDTQYF
DNA: TGCGCCAGCAGCCAAGTGCCTCCGGGACAGGGCCCAGATACGCAGTATTTT

size: -
V: TRBV11-1
length: 15
D: TRBD2
J: TRBJ2-1
CDR3: CASSAGTRNNNEQFF
DNA: TGTGCCAGCAGCGCCGGGACTAGGAATAACAATGAGCAGTTCTTC

size: -
V: TRBV11-1
length: 14
D: -
J: TRBJ2-5
CDR3: CASSRSLSFGTQYF
DNA: TGTGCCAGCAGCAGGAGCCTCTCATTCGGGACCCAGTACTTC

size: -
V: TRBV19
length: 14
D: TRBD2
J: TRBJ2-3
CDR3: CASRLAGDWDTQYF
DNA: TGTGCCAGTAGACTAGCGGGAGATTGGGATACGCAGTATTTT

size: -
V: TRBV21-1
length: 16
D: -
J: TRBJ2-2
CDR3: CASSNRASGSTGELFF
DNA: TGTGCCAGCAGCAACAGGGCTAGCGGGAGCACCGGGGAGCTGTTTTTT

size: -
V: TRBV5-8
length: 16
D: -
J: TRBJ1-1
CDR3: CASSLEIGEINTEAFF
DNA: TGTGCCAGCAGCTTGGAGATCGGGGAAATAAACACTGAAGCTTTCTTT

size: -
V: TRBV5-4
length: 15
D: TRBD2
J: TRBJ2-3
CDR3: CASLAGRERSDTQYF
DNA: TGTGCCAGCTTGGCCGGGCGGGAGAGGTCAGATACGCAGTATTTT

size: -
V: TRBV12-1
length: 16
D: -
J: TRBJ2-7
CDR3: CASSASTGTSGSEQYF
DNA: TGTGCCAGCAGCGCCTCCACAGGGACTAGCGGGAGCGAGCAGTACTTC

size: -
V: TRBV7-9
length: 13
D: -
J: TRBJ1-4
CDR3: CASSLGSHEKLFF
DNA: TGTGCCAGCAGCTTAGGGAGTCATGAAAAACTGTTTTTT

size: -
V: TRBV5-1
length: 13
D: TRBD2
J: TRBJ2-1
CDR3: CASSFQREGLKFF
DNA: TGCGCCAGCAGCTTCCAGCGGGAGGGCTTAAAGTTCTTC

size: once
V: TRBV9
length: 15
D: -
J: TRBJ1-2
CDR3: CASSAGWTANYGYTF
DNA: TGTGCCAGCAGCGCGGGATGGACAGCTAACTATGGCTACACCTTC